The subject of this entry is one T cell receptor beta chain. Its antigen is undetermined. This specimen belongs to a study of T cell responses to AZD1222 COVID-19 vaccine. Using immunoSEQ multiplex PCR, the repertoire was profiled, and TCRdb retains in-frame clones only, with some absent. Altogether over 120,000 clones are present, about 93% being singletons, with the ten largest covering about 5.1%. Study results and caveats: The donor cohort was predominantly white British with a female majority, and clonal diversity may have been underestimated. It was only 6 or 7 AZD1222 recipients who were seropositive at baseline.

This CDR3 spans 16 amino acids. V was trimmed by 3 bases and J by 4 bases, leaving 20 bases between them. Germline V gives CDR1 SGHTS, CDR2 YDEGEE. The TCR sequence derives from an adult in good health. V and J are TRBV5-8 and TRBJ2-7, with TRBD2 as a possible D gene (7 bases). Material: peripheral blood, obtained on day 0 of AZD1222 vaccination. CDR3 nucleotide sequence: TGTGCCAGCAGCTCCCCGAGGGGGGGAATATTGTACGAGCAGTACTTC. It translates to CASSSPRGGILYEQYF. The whole variable domain, filled in from reference TRBV5-8 and TRBJ2-7, reads EAGVTQSPTHLIKTRGQQATLRCSPISGHTSVYWYQQALGLGLQFLLWYDEGEERNRGNFPPRFSGRQFPNYSSELNVNALELEDSALYLCASSSPRGGILYEQYFGPGTRLTVT.